The 16 T cell receptor beta chains in this list originate from one sample, sequenced in a study of T cells after somatic rescue of genetic block (dated by TCRdb to 2020 to 2021). To prepare the library, the immunoSEQ multiplex PCR assay was applied. Drawn from immuneACCESS, this table holds only the in-frame rearrangements with V and J called that TCRdb kept. Clones are partly lost; checked studies trace under half to an unresolved V gene and leave the rest unexplained. This sample holds 12,000 or so clones; around 73% were observed only once. Of the sample, just over 8% falls within the top ten clones. The material sequenced was peripheral blood mononuclear cells (PBMCs). Every receptor here comes from a boy between 5 and 17 years old.

The rearrangement links TRBV27 to TRBJ1-4, with TRBD1 as a possible D gene (6 bases). V gave up 5 bases and J gave up 4 bases, with 17 bases separating them. The CDR3 runs 16 residues. Per the germline V gene, CDR1 is MNHEY and CDR2 is SMNVEV (reference sequence). CDR3: CASSPDVTGYNEKLFF. CDR3 bases: TGTGCCAGCAGTCCCGATGTGACAGGCTATAATGAAAAACTGTTTTTT. The variable domain in full, with the rest retrieved from reference TRBV27 and TRBJ1-4, is EAQVTQNPRYLITVTGKKLTVTCSQNMNHEYMSWYRQDPGLGLRQIYYSMNVEVTDKGDVPEGYKVSRKEKRNFPLILESPSPNQTSLYFCASSPDVTGYNEKLFFGSGTQLSVL.

The gene calls are TRBV7-8 and TRBJ1-1, with 7 bases that match TRBD1. CDR3 size: 15 residues. Trimming took 4 bases from V and 1 from J; bases not matched to a gene: 6. Germline V CDR1 and CDR2: SGHVS, FQNEAQ. The CDR3 nucleotides are TGTGCCAGCAGCTACCGACAGGGAAAGAACACTGAAGCTTTCTTT. It codes for CASSYRQGKNTEAFF.

The V call is TRBV5-1, the J call TRBJ2-7; 9 bases are shared with TRBD1. The length of the CDR3 is 14 residues. The trim removed 0 bases at V and 5 bases at J, leaving 3 bases unmatched. Germline CDR1 is SGHRS and CDR2 is YFSETQ. The CDR3 reads CASSLVGQGNEQYF. CDR3 nucleotides: TGCGCCAGCAGCTTGGTGGGACAGGGAAACGAGCAGTACTTC.

This clone came up a few times. The chain uses TRBV9 and TRBJ2-3; 7 bases align to TRBD2. Trimming at V came to 2 bases and at J to 2 bases, leaving 2 bases not matched to a gene. Germline-derived CDR1 and CDR2 are SGDLS and YYNGEE. The CDR3 contains 14 residues. The CDR3, as DNA: TGTGCCAGCAGCGTCCGGGACTACACAGATACGCAGTATTTT. It translates to CASSVRDYTDTQYF.

This clone has just a few counts. V gene TRBV19 combines with J gene TRBJ1-5, with D unclear. The germline gives CDR1 LNHDA, CDR2 SQIVND (reference sequence). Trimming pared 1 base from V and 6 bases from J, leaving 4 bases between. The CDR3 length is 12 residues. The CDR3 bases are TGTGCCAGTAGTATAGTAGGTCAGCCCCAGCATTTT. Its protein product is CASSIVGQPQHF.

The CDR3 is CASSVMYLQSRANVLTF. DNA for the CDR3: TGTGCCAGCAGTGTTATGTATTTACAAAGTCGGGCCAACGTCCTGACTTTC. The genes are TRBV6-7 and TRBJ2-6; no firm D call. TRBV6-7 is filed as an ORF, its function uncertain. V lost 5 bases to trimming and J lost 5 bases, with 19 bases between them. The CDR3 contains 17 residues.

The CDR3 DNA follows: TGCGCCAGCAGCCAAGTTCAGTCCTACGAGCAGTACTTC. Encoded protein: CASSQVQSYEQYF. The V and J genes are TRBV4-1 and TRBJ2-7; D is uncertain. The V end lost 1 base, the J end lost 1 base, and 5 bases lay between the germline ends. The germline V gene encodes CDR1 MGHRA and CDR2 YSYEKL. This CDR3 spans 13 amino acids.

The V and J genes are TRBV9 and TRBJ2-2; D remains ambiguous. Trimming removed 0 bases at V and 0 bases at J, with 9 bases between. This CDR3 region has 16 residues. Germline V CDR1 and CDR2: SGDLS, YYNGEE. The CDR3 DNA is TGTGCCAGCAGCGTAGGTTTTTCCGCGAACACCGGGGAGCTGTTTTTT. This translates into CASSVGFSANTGELFF.

The V call is TRBV27, the J call TRBJ2-7; 9 nucleotides agree with TRBD2. The CDR3 is 14 amino acids. Germline V CDR1 and CDR2: MNHEY, SMNVEV (reference sequence). Trimming took 6 bases from V and 3 from J; bases not matched to a gene: 6. The CDR3 nucleotides are TGTGCCAGCAGCCATGTAGCGGGAGTCTACGAGCAGTACTTC. Translated: CASSHVAGVYEQYF.

This rearrangement joins TRBV27 to TRBJ1-6, with D possibly TRBD1 on 6 matching bases. Germline-derived CDR1 and CDR2 are MNHEY and SMNVEV (reference sequence). V dropped 4 bases and J dropped 6 bases, with 7 bases sitting between them. This CDR3 is 13 amino acids long. The CDR3 nucleotides are TGTGCCAGCAGTTGGACAGCTAATTCACCCCTCCACTTT. Its protein is CASSWTANSPLHF.

The chain uses TRBV29-1 and TRBJ2-1, with TRBD2 matching over 13 bases. Per the germline V gene, CDR1 is SQVTM and CDR2 is ANQGSEA. V lost 6 bases and J lost 8; bases outside the gene matches: 10. CDR3 length: 15 residues. Here the CDR3 reads CSVLRTSGGLDEQFF. CDR3 nucleotides: TGCAGCGTCCTTAGGACTAGCGGGGGTTTAGATGAGCAGTTCTTC.

The V gene is TRBV5-4, the J gene TRBJ2-5, with 7 bases lining up with TRBD1. The J call may be in error: the DNA end matches TRBJ2-7 better. Germline V gives CDR1 SGHNT, CDR2 YYREEE (reference sequence). The length of the CDR3 is 15 residues. The CDR3: CASSLAPGQSYEQYF. In DNA, the CDR3 is TGTGCCAGCAGCTTGGCCCCGGGACAGTCCTACGAGCAGTACTTC.

The genes are TRBV11-2 and TRBJ1-6; D possibly corresponds to TRBD1 (6 bases). Germline V CDR1 and CDR2: SGHAT, FQNNGV. There are 16 residues in the CDR3. Trimming removed 2 bases at V and 6 bases at J, with 14 bases between. CDR3 in DNA: TGTGCCAGCAGCTTATTTGCAGGGGTAACTAATTCACCCCTCCACTTT. Its protein is CASSLFAGVTNSPLHF.

The chain uses TRBV13 and TRBJ2-1; the D is unclear. Germline CDR1 is PRHDT and CDR2 is FYEKMQ (reference sequence). CDR3 length equals 14 residues. Deletions cut 5 bases from V and 7 bases from J, with 15 bases between. DNA of the CDR3: TGTGCCAGCAGCACTCGTCCTTCCCCAAATGAGCAGTTCTTC. Amino acids: CASSTRPSPNEQFF.

V and J are TRBV4-3 and TRBJ2-7, with D possibly TRBD2 on 7 matching bases. Between the trimmed V and J ends, which lost 0 bases and 4 bases, there was a span of 16 bases. Germline-derived CDR1 and CDR2 are LGHNA and YSLEER. This CDR3 has 16 amino acids. CDR3 in amino acids: CASSQDVVSGTYEQYF. In nucleotides, the CDR3 is TGCGCCAGCAGCCAAGATGTGGTAAGCGGGACATACGAGCAGTACTTC.

The chain couples TRBV7-2 to TRBJ2-7; D possibly corresponds to TRBD2 (6 bases). This CDR3 region has 14 residues. Trimming took off 4 bases at V and 3 bases at J, with 13 bases between the two ends. Germline V CDR1 and CDR2: SGHTA, FQGNSA. Written as DNA, the CDR3 is TGTGCCAGCAGCTCCGTCGGGAGAAACTACGAGCAGTACTTC. Translation: CASSSVGRNYEQYF.